This T cell receptor beta chain was sequenced for a study of blood T cell repertoires in COVID-19 (dated by TCRdb to the early 2020s). Some background on the complete study: Samples covering the acute and convalescent phases of COVID-19 were provided by collaborators in the United States, Italy and Spain. The material from the prospective study consisted of cDNA or gDNA derived from T cells, B-cell-depleted T cells, or PBMCs. The dataset comprised deeply sampled blood TCRbeta repertoires from subjects exposed to, actively infected with, or recovered from COVID-19. The repertoires were released in a freely available public database meant as a resource for research on the immune response to SARS-CoV-2. Samples came from the ongoing ImmuneRACE study (first 160 participants) plus 1,254 subjects from 6 global collaborators. The sample metadata nearly always contained a de-identified subject ID, COVID-19 status, age in years and sex. Where HLA class I and class II types were available, the types were taken from metadata supplied by the sample provider, not from assay-based typing. Study-wide conclusions, independent of this receptor: The quantity of clinical and demographic metadata differed by source and by participant and was supplied without curation.

About this clone: Its antigen is unknown. Qualities for individual bases were not recorded, and no much larger clone is one base off.

The CDR3, cysteine through phenylalanine, is 16 amino acids long. Only the CDR3 portion is preserved as DNA: 48 bases, with reading frame beginning at the first base. Between the V and J ends, shortened by 0 bases and 1 base respectively, the junction contains 15 bases. The germline V gene (reference sequence) supplies CDR1 GTSNPN and CDR2 SVGIG. Collaborating institutions collected whole blood in K2EDTA tubes following their own protocols. For TCRbeta analysis, collaborators shipped samples as frozen whole blood, isolated PBMCs, or DNA extracted from either of those sample types. TCRbeta CDR3 regions were amplified from genomic DNA by means of the immunoSEQ Assay, a bias-controlled multiplex PCR. Per the original workflow: Within the assay, amplification of reference gene primers was used to estimate how many nucleated cells each sample contained. Sequence reads were collapsed and filtered to measure the absolute abundance of every unique TCRbeta CDR3 rearrangement. Productive Simpson clonality was computed per sample as the square root of Simpson's diversity index over productive rearrangements. TCRdb stores this immuneACCESS table with in-frame sequences only. Part of the clones is absent; in the studies checked, under half of the shortfall reflects unresolved V genes, and no reason is known for the rest. V and J calls plus clone size are reproduced from that table; the DNA served to infer D and trimming. The sample records about 110,000 clones, just over 75% of which are singletons. The leading ten clones occupy around 4% of the sample.

This sequence uses TRBV30 and TRBJ2-5, and TRBD2 may be the D gene, going by 6 matching bases. The receptor was derived from a woman older than 75 with acute or convalescent COVID-19. The sequenced material came from peripheral blood. The DNA sequence reads TGTGCCTGGAGTGTACGGCCAGCGGGCTCCCAAGAGACCCAGTACTTC. Protein translation: CAWSVRPAGSQETQYF.